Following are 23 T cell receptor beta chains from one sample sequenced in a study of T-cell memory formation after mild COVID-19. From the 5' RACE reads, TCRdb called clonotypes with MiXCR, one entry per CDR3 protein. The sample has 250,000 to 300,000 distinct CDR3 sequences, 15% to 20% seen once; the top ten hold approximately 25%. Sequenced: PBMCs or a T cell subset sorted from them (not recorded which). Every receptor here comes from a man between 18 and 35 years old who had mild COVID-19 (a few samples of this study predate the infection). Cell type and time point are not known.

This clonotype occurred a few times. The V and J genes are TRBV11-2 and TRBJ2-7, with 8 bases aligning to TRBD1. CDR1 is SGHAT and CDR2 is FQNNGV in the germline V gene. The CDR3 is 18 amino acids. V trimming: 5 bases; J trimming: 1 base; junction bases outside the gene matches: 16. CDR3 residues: CASSLGRATGDRSYEQYV. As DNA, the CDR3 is TGTGCCAGCAGCCTGGGAAGAGCTACAGGGGACAGGTCCTACGAGCAGTACGTC.

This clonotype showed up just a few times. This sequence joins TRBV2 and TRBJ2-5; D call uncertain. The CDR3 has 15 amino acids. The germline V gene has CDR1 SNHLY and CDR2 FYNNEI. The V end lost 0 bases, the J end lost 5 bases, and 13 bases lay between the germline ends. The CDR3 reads CASSEAKVQSETQYF. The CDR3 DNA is TGTGCCAGCAGTGAAGCGAAAGTGCAGAGTGAGACCCAGTACTTC.

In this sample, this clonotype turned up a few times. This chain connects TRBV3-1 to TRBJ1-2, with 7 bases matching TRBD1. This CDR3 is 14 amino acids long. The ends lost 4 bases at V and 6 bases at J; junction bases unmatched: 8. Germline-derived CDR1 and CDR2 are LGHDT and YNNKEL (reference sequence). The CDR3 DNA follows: TGTGCCAGCAGCCGGGATTGGACAGGCGATGGCTACACCTTC. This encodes CASSRDWTGDGYTF. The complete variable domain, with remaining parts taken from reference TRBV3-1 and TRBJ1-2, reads DTAVSQTPKYLVTQMGNDKSIKCEQNLGHDTMYWYKQDSKKFLKIMFSYNNKELIINETVPNRFSPKSPDKAHLNLHINSLELGDSAVYFCASSRDWTGDGYTFGSGTRLTVV.

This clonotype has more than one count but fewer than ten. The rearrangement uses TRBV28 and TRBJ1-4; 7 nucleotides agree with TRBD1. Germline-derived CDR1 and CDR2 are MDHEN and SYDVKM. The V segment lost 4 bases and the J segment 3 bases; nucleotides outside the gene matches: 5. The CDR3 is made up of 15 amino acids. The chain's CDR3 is CASSSSTGANEKLFF. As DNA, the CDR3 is TGTGCCAGCAGTTCCAGCACAGGGGCTAATGAAAAACTGTTTTTT. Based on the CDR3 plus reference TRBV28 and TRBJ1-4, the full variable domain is DVKVTQSSRYLVKRTGEKVFLECVQDMDHENMFWYRQDPGLGLRLIYFSYDVKMKEKGDIPEGYSVSREKKERFSLILESASTNQTSMYLCASSSSTGANEKLFFGSGTQLSVL.

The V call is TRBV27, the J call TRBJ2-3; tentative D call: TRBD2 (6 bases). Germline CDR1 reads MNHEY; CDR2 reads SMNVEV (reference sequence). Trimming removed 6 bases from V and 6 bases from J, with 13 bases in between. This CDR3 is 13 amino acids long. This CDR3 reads CASSPKGRDTQYF. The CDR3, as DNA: TGTGCCAGCAGCCCGAAGGGGAGGGATACGCAGTATTTT.

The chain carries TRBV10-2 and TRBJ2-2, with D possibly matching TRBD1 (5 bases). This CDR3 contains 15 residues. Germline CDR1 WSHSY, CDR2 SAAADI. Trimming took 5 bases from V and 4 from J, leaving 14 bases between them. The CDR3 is CASSTVYRLTGELFF. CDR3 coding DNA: TGCGCCAGCAGTACCGTCTACAGGCTCACCGGGGAGCTGTTTTTT.

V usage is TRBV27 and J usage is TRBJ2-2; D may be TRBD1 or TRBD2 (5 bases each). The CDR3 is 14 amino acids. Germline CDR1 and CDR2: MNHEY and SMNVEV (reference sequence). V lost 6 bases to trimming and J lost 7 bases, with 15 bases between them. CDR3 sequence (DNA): TGTGCCAGCAGGGGGCCGGGAAAGGTCGGGGAGCTGTTTTTT. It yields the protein CASRGPGKVGELFF.

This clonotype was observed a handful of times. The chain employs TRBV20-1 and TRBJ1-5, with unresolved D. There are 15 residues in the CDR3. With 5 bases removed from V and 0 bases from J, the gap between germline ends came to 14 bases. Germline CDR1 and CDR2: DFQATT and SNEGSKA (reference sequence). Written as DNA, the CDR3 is TGCAGTGCTCCGAAAATTGCCGATAGCAATCAGCCCCAGCATTTT. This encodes CSAPKIADSNQPQHF.

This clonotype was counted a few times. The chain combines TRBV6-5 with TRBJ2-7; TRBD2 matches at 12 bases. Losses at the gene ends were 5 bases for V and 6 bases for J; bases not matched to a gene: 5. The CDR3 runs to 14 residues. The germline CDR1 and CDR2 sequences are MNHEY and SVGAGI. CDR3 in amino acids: CASSPRTSGVEQYF. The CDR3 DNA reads TGTGCCAGCAGTCCAAGGACTAGCGGGGTCGAGCAGTACTTC.

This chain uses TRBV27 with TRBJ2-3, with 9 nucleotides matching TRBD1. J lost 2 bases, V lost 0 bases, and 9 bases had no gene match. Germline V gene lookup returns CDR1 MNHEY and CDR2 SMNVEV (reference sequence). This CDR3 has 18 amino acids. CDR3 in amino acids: CASSLSSGQGTITDTQYF. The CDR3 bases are TGTGCCAGCAGTTTATCTTCGGGACAGGGAACAATCACAGATACGCAGTATTTT.

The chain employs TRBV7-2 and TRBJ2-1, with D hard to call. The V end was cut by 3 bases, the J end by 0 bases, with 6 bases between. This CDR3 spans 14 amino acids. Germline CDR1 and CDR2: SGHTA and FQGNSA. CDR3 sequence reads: CASSFESSYNEQFF. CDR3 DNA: TGTGCCAGCAGCTTTGAGAGCTCCTACAATGAGCAGTTCTTC.

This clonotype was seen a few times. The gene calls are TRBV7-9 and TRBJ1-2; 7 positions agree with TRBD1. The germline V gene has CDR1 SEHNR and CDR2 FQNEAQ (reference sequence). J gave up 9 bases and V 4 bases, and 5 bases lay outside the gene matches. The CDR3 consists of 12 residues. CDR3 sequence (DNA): TGTGCCAGCAGCTCTCGGGACAGCCGCTACACCTTC. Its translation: CASSSRDSRYTF.

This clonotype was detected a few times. CDR3 residues: CASSPPGHWNTEAFF. The DNA of the CDR3 is TGTGCCAGCAGTCCACCGGGACACTGGAACACTGAAGCTTTCTTT. V is TRBV7-2 and J is TRBJ1-1; TRBD1 might be the D (6 bases). V lost 6 bases and J lost 1, with 15 bases in between. From germline, CDR1 is SGHTA and CDR2 FQGNSA. This CDR3 has 15 amino acids.

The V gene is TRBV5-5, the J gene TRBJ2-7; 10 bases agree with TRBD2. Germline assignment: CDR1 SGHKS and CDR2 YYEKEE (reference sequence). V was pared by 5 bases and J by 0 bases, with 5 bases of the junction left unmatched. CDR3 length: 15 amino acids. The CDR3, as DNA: TGTGCCAGCAGGAACGGACTAGCGGACTCCTACGAGCAGTACGTC. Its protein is CASRNGLADSYEQYV.

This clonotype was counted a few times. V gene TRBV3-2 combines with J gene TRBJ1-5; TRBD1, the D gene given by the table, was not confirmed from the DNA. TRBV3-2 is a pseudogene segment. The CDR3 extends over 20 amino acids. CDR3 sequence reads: CASSHRRYFGRDRAHQPQHF. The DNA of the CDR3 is TGTGCCAGCAGCCATCGTCGGTATTTCGGGCGGGACAGGGCACATCAGCCCCAGCATTTT.

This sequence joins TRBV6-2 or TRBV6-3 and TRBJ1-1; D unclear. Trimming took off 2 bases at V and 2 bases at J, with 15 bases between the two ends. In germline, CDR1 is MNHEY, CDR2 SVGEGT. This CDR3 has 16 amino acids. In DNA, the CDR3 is TGTGCCAGCAGTTACCCTCACTGGCAGGCTAACACTGAAGCTTTCTTT. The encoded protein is CASSYPHWQANTEAFF.

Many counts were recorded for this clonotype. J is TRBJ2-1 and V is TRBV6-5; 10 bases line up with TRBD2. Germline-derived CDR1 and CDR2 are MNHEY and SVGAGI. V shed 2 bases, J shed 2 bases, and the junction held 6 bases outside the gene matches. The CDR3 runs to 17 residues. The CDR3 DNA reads TGTGCCAGCAGTTACCACTTAGCGGGGGGACCCTACAATGAGCAGTTCTTC. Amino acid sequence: CASSYHLAGGPYNEQFF.

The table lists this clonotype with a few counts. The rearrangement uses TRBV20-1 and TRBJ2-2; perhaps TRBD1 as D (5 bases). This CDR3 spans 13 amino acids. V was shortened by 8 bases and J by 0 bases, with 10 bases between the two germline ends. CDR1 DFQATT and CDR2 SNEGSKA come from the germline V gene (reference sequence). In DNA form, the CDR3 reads TGCAGTCGACAGCCCGCGAACACCGGGGAGCTGTTTTTT. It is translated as CSRQPANTGELFF.

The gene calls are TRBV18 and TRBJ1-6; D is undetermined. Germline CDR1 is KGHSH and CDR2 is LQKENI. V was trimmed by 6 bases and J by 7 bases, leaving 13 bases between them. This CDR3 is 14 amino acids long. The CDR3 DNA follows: TGTGCCAGCTCCCCCCTGGCAGAAAATTCACCCCTCCACTTT. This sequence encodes CASSPLAENSPLHF. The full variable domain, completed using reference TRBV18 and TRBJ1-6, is NAGVMQNPRHLVRRRGQEARLRCSPMKGHSHVYWYRQLPEEGLKFMVYLQKENIIDESGMPKERFSAEFPKEGPSILRIQQVVRGDSAAYFCASSPLAENSPLHFGNGTRLTVT.

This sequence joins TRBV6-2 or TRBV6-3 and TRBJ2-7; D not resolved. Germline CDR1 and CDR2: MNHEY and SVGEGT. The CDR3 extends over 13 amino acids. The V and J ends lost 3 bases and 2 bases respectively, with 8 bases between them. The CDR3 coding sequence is TGTGCCAGCAGTTATTACCAAGCCTACGAGCAGTACTTC. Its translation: CASSYYQAYEQYF.

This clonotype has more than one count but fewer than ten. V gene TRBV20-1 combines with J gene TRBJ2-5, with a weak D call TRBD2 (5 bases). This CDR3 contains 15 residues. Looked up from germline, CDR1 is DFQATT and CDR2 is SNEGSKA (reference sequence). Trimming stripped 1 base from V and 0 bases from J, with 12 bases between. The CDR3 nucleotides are TGCAGTGCTAGAGTCGGGCGGGCTCACCAAGAGACCCAGTACTTC. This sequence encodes CSARVGRAHQETQYF.

The CDR3 coding sequence is TGCAGTGCTAGAATGGGACTAGCGCTCGTAGGGCAGTACTTC. This sequence encodes CSARMGLALVGQYF. The J gene is TRBJ2-7, the V gene TRBV20-1; TRBD2 agrees at 10 bases. CDR3 length: 14 amino acids. Germline lookup yields CDR1 DFQATT and CDR2 SNEGSKA (reference sequence). Trimming took 2 bases from V and 9 from J; bases not matched to a gene: 10.

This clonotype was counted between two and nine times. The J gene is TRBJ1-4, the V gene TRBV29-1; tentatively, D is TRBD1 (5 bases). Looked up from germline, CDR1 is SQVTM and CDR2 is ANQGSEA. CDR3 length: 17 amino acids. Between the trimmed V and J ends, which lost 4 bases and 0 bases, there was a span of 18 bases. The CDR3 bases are TGCAGCGTTGCTGGCGAGATCGCGGGGGCAACTAATGAAAAACTGTTTTTT. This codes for CSVAGEIAGATNEKLFF. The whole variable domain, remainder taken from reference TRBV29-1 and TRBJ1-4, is SAVISQKPSRDICQRGTSLTIQCQVDSQVTMMFWYRQQPGQSLTLIATANQGSEATYESGFVIDKFPISRPNLTFSTLTVSNMSPEDSSIYLCSVAGEIAGATNEKLFFGSGTQLSVL.